The rows below give T cell receptor beta chains drawn from one sample of a study of shared clonotypes between healthy human individuals. Assay: immunoSEQ multiplex PCR; the TCRdb copy retains only in-frame clones and omits some. The top ten hold 10% to 15% of the sample, which has 450,000 to 600,000 clones, less than 80% seen once. The specimen sequenced was PBMCs. All receptors derive from a woman aged 35 to 49 in good health. Some clones in this sample may be carry-over from other donors' samples. CDR3s include the opening cysteine and the closing phenylalanine or tryptophan. The D gene is left open where the match is weak. Some rows have no size entry. The others give once, few or many, or a class for an expanded clone.

cdr3_length	v_call	j_call	d_call	clone_size	cdr3_aa	cdr3_nt
12	TRBV7-2	TRBJ1-1	-	-	CASSFPGRVAFF	TGTGCCAGCAGCTTCCCCGGGAGGGTGGCTTTCTTT
14	TRBV5-5	TRBJ1-4	-	-	CASSPEGGGEKLFF	TGTGCCAGCAGCCCGGAGGGAGGCGGGGAAAAACTGTTTTTT
17	TRBV4-2	TRBJ2-2	-	-	CASSQDFRGGGTGELFF	TGTGCCAGCAGCCAAGATTTTCGGGGTGGTGGGACCGGGGAGCTGTTTTTT
16	TRBV11-2	TRBJ2-7	TRBD2	few	CASSLGASGRADEQYF	TGTGCCAGCAGCTTAGGCGCTAGCGGGAGAGCCGACGAGCAGTACTTC
14	TRBV28	TRBJ1-5	TRBD1	-	CASFRRDRAQPQHF	TGTGCCAGCTTTAGACGGGACAGGGCACAGCCCCAGCATTTT
13	TRBV5-1	TRBJ2-7	-	-	CASKGKSSYEQYF	TGCGCCAGCAAAGGGAAGAGCTCCTACGAGCAGTACTTC
12	TRBV4-3	TRBJ1-2	-	many	CASSQRGDGYTF	TGCGCCAGCAGCCAGAGAGGGGATGGCTACACCTTC
16	TRBV7-8	TRBJ2-7	TRBD2	-	CASSPWTSGSLGEQYF	TGTGCCAGCAGCCCCTGGACTAGCGGGAGTCTGGGCGAGCAGTACTTC
12	TRBV5-1	TRBJ2-1	-	-	CASRLNSDEQFF	TGCGCCAGCAGACTGAACAGTGATGAGCAGTTCTTC
14	TRBV5-4	TRBJ2-7	TRBD2	-	CASSLTSGSYEQYF	TGTGCCAGCAGCTTAACTAGCGGGAGTTACGAGCAGTACTTC
14	TRBV7-2	TRBJ2-7	-	-	CASSLVGNTYEQYF	TGTGCCAGCAGCTTAGTCGGAAACACCTACGAGCAGTACTTC
16	TRBV6-1	TRBJ2-3	-	-	CASSEALYGGRDTQYF	TGTGCCAGCAGTGAAGCGCTTTACGGGGGCAGAGATACGCAGTATTTT
13	TRBV30	TRBJ1-5	-	-	CAWSVGRSRPQHF	TGTGCCTGGAGTGTTGGAAGGTCGAGGCCCCAGCATTTT
12	TRBV5-1	TRBJ1-2	-	-	CASSLKGNGYTF	TGCGCCAGCAGCTTAAAGGGGAACGGCTACACCTTC
18	TRBV7-2	TRBJ2-5	-	few	CASSLFRKSTGSRETQYF	TGTGCCAGCAGCTTATTTCGCAAGAGTACAGGGTCCAGGGAGACTCAGTACTTC
14	TRBV28	TRBJ2-7	TRBD1	-	CASSLRTGAYEQYF	TGTGCCAGCAGTCTCCGGACAGGGGCCTACGAGCAGTACTTC
14	TRBV4-1	TRBJ2-5	TRBD2	-	CASSPRTSGETQYF	TGCGCCAGCAGCCCGAGGACTAGCGGAGAGACCCAGTACTTC
14	TRBV5-1	TRBJ2-2	-	-	CASSLEGGTGELFF	TGCGCCAGCAGCTTAGAAGGGGGAACCGGGGAGCTGTTTTTT
14	TRBV9	TRBJ2-7	TRBD2	-	CASSQGLAGVEQYF	TGTGCCAGCAGCCAGGGACTAGCGGGAGTCGAGCAGTACTTC
15	TRBV27	TRBJ2-2	-	-	CASSLYLRGTGELFF	TGTGCCAGCAGTTTATACCTCCGGGGCACCGGGGAGCTGTTTTTT